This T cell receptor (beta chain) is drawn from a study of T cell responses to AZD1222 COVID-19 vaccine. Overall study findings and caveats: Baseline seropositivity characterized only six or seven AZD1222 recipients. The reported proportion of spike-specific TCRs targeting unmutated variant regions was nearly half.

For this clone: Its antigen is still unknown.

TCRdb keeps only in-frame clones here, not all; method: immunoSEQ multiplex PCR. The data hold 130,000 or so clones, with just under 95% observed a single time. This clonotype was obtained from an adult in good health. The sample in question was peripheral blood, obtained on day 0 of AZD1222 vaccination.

The CDR3 sequence: CASSLVRPEETQYF. Here the CDR3 DNA reads TGTGCCAGCAGCTTAGTCCGTCCCGAGGAGACCCAGTACTTC. The genes are TRBV7-9 and TRBJ2-5; D gene unclear. Germline-derived CDR1 and CDR2 are SEHNR and FQNEAQ (reference sequence). The CDR3 has 14 residues. V shed 1 base and J shed 5 bases, with 11 bases lying between them.